This T cell receptor beta chain derives from a study of blood T cell repertoires in COVID-19. Study at large: Acute-phase and convalescent COVID-19 samples originated in the United States, Italy and Spain. From T cells, B-cell-depleted T cells, or PBMCs came the material, which was cDNA or gDNA.

Living in 24 US areas, the participants were between roughly 18 and 90 years of age. Cohort 3 donors were reported recovered after two negative PCRs, clearance, or symptom resolution. Profiled with immunoSEQ multiplex PCR; TCRdb holds only in-frame clones, not every one. In the table there are about 190,000 clones, 70% to 80% of which are singletons. Germline CDR1 is SGDLS and CDR2 is YYNGEE. The length of the CDR3 is 17 residues. V gave up 3 bases and J gave up 2 bases; unmatched junction bases: 9. The V call is TRBV9, the J call TRBJ2-2; 8 bases are shared with TRBD2. The material sequenced was PBMCs or T cells enriched from blood (not recorded which). This clonotype originated in a woman in her forties or fifties who had recovered from COVID-19. CDR3 sequence: CASSGTSRGLNTGELFF. CDR3 nucleotides: TGTGCCAGCAGCGGGACTAGCCGAGGGTTAAACACCGGGGAGCTGTTTTTT.